Each of the 4 T cell receptor beta chains below was sequenced from the same sample in a study of blood T cells in healthy people across ages. Then a second PCR, running about 6 to 12 cycles, was carried out with a sample-barcoded 5' primer and a J-beta primer mix. In TCRdb, the 5' RACE reads were re-called with MiXCR into one record per CDR3 protein. There are hundreds of thousands of distinct CDR3 sequences in the sample; roughly half occur only once, and under 60% lies in the top ten. The sample taken for sequencing was blood. The receptor source for this set is a man in his 60s in good health.

There are a few counts of this clonotype. The rearrangement links TRBV15 to TRBJ2-3; 7 bases match TRBD2. The V gene's germline CDR1 is LNHNV and CDR2 YYDKDF (reference sequence). The CDR3 contains 14 residues. After removal of 7 bases from V and 0 bases from J, the junction contained 4 bases not matched to a gene. The CDR3 protein is CATIPGGSTDTQYF. CDR3 bases: TGTGCCACCATCCCGGGGGGTAGCACAGATACGCAGTATTTT.

DNA for the CDR3: TGTGCCATCTCCAGGGGGGACAGGAAGGGCGAGCAGTACTTC. It yields the protein CAISRGDRKGEQYF. The chain has TRBV6-6 and TRBJ2-7; 8 bases are a match to TRBD1. CDR1 is MNHNY, CDR2 SVGAGI, per germline (reference sequence). The CDR3 runs to 14 residues. V lost 10 bases, J lost 6 bases, and 14 bases stayed unmatched.

This CDR3 is CASSPQGAGEQYF. CDR3 coding DNA: TGTGCCAGCAGTCCGCAGGGGGCGGGTGAGCAGTACTTC. V gene TRBV6-2 or TRBV6-3 combines with J gene TRBJ2-7; TRBD1 matches 8 bases. CDR1 and CDR2 from the germline V gene are MNHEY and SVGEGT. V trimming: 5 bases; J trimming: 7 bases; junction bases outside the gene matches: 7. The CDR3 extends over 13 amino acids.

This clonotype was seen ten or more times. The V call is TRBV7-9, the J call TRBJ2-1; 8 nucleotides agree with TRBD2. Looked up from germline, CDR1 is SEHNR and CDR2 is FQNEAQ (reference sequence). This CDR3 region has 15 residues. The V segment lost 2 bases and the J segment 8 bases; nucleotides outside the gene matches: 8. Here the CDR3 reads CASSLWQAGVDEQFF. CDR3 bases: TGTGCCAGCAGCTTATGGCAAGCGGGAGTCGATGAGCAGTTCTTC.